Each of the 15 T cell receptor beta chains below was sequenced from the same sample in a study of CD8+ T cells in alopecia areata (dated 2018 in TCRdb). What this sample's time point label stands for: baseline before oral tofacitinib. Library preparation used the immunoSEQ multiplex PCR assay. RNA was extracted from all samples and reverse transcribed into cDNA, which served as template for TCR sequencing. The clones in this table, taken by TCRdb from immuneACCESS, are in-frame only. Not every clone is retained; where verified, under half of the shortfall comes from an unresolved V gene, and the cause of the rest is unknown. The sample table holds fewer than 200,000 clones, of which around three fifths were seen once. The leading ten clones occupy roughly 15% of the sample. Source: CD4+ T cells sorted from blood, taken at week 0. The receptors were sampled from a human donor with alopecia areata.

The genes are TRBV29-1 and TRBJ2-3, with a tentative D call TRBD1 (5 bases). CDR1 is SQVTM and CDR2 is ANQGSEA in the germline V gene. The length of the CDR3 is 14 residues. Deletions cut 8 bases from V and 4 bases from J, with 19 bases between. The DNA of the CDR3 is TGCAGCTCCCAACGTCAGGGTAGAGCAGATACGCAGTATTTT. It codes for CSSQRQGRADTQYF.

In the case of this clone: Different DNA sequences within this sample yield the same CDR3. V gene TRBV30 combines with J gene TRBJ1-5; the match to TRBD1 covers 7 bases. J was trimmed by 7 bases and V by 0 bases; bases with no gene match: 0. This CDR3 has 12 residues. Germline CDR1 is GTSNPN and CDR2 is SVGIG (reference sequence). The CDR3 DNA sequence: TGTGCCTGGAGTGTACAGGGGCAGCCCCAGCATTTT. This translates into CAWSVQGQPQHF. The full variable domain, in which reference TRBV30 and TRBJ1-5 provide the parts outside the CDR3, is SQTIHQWPATLVQPVGSPLSLECTVEGTSNPNLYWYRQAAGRGLQLLFYSVGIGQISSEVPQNLSASRPQDRQFILSSKKLLLSDSGFYLCAWSVQGQPQHFGDGTRLSIL.

This chain links TRBV9 with TRBJ1-4; D gene uncertain. V lost 4 bases, J lost 10 bases, and 8 bases lay in between. Germline V gene data show CDR1 as SGDLS and CDR2 as YYNGEE. The CDR3 sequence is 11 residues long. The CDR3 reads CASSPGGKLFF. The CDR3 nucleotides read TGTGCCAGCAGCCCTGGCGGAAAACTGTTTTTT.

This chain links TRBV6-6 with TRBJ1-2; 8 bases align to TRBD1. J gave up 2 bases and V 4 bases, and 3 bases lay outside the gene matches. Germline V gene sequence: CDR1 MNHNY, CDR2 SVGAGI (reference sequence). CDR3 length: 14 residues. The CDR3 coding sequence is TGTGCCAGCAGTTTTCAGGGGGCCAACTATGGCTACACCTTC. It encodes CASSFQGANYGYTF.

The table lists this clone with a count of one. V gene TRBV19 combines with J gene TRBJ2-5; perhaps TRBD2 as D (6 bases). This CDR3 contains 14 residues. CDR1 LNHDA and CDR2 SQIVND come from the germline V gene (reference sequence). V gave up 4 bases and J gave up 2 bases, with 11 bases separating them. CDR3 in amino acids: CASSTRGTQETQYF. In DNA, the CDR3 is TGTGCCAGTAGTACACGCGGGACTCAAGAGACCCAGTACTTC.

J is TRBJ1-5 and V is TRBV30; 7 bases match TRBD1. In germline, CDR1 is GTSNPN, CDR2 SVGIG (reference sequence). The CDR3 consists of 14 residues. V was clipped by 0 bases and J by 7 bases; unmatched bases: 6. The chain's CDR3 is CAWSVTGAWQPQHF. For the CDR3, the DNA is TGTGCCTGGAGTGTCACAGGGGCATGGCAGCCCCAGCATTTT.

The genes are TRBV30 and TRBJ2-7; 10 bases are a match to TRBD1. In germline, CDR1 is GTSNPN, CDR2 SVGIG (reference sequence). CDR3 length: 13 amino acids. The ends lost 2 bases at V and 3 bases at J; junction bases unmatched: 1. CDR3 DNA: TGTGCCTGGAGTCGGACAGGGGGCTACGAGCAGTACTTC. Its protein product is CAWSRTGGYEQYF.

Only a few counts were recorded for this clone. The rearrangement joins TRBV2 to TRBJ2-2, with D perhaps being TRBD1 or TRBD2 (5 bases each). Trimming took off 3 bases at V and 6 bases at J, with 14 bases between the two ends. Looked up from germline, CDR1 is SNHLY and CDR2 is FYNNEI. This CDR3 contains 15 residues. The CDR3 loop reads CASSDGPRGPGELFF. The CDR3 DNA is TGTGCCAGCAGTGACGGTCCACGGGGACCCGGGGAGCTGTTTTTT.

As concerns this clone: The junction shows a germline mismatch at one end, possibly a read error. The chain joins TRBV30 to TRBJ1-3; no firm D call. Germline values: CDR1 GTSNPN, CDR2 SVGIG (reference sequence). This CDR3 is built from 12 residues. The CDR3 here is CAWSVAGSTIYF. The CDR3 DNA reads as TGTGCCTGGAGCGTGGCGGGAAGCACCATATATTTT.

The chain is built from TRBV2 and TRBJ1-6; the match to TRBD1 covers 9 bases. The junction had 3 bases not matched to a gene; V was cut back by 5 bases and J by 7 bases. The CDR3 loop spans 14 amino acids. The V gene's germline CDR1 is SNHLY and CDR2 FYNNEI. CDR3 in amino acids: CASSTGQGNSPLHF. As DNA, the CDR3 is TGTGCCAGCAGTACGGGACAGGGAAATTCACCCCTCCACTTT.

The gene calls are TRBV5-6 and TRBJ1-2, with D possibly being TRBD1 (5 bases). Per the germline V gene, CDR1 is SGHDT and CDR2 is YYEEEE. V shed 0 bases and J shed 8 bases, with 14 bases lying between them. The CDR3 sequence is 14 residues long. This CDR3 reads CASSLEQARGGYTF. The CDR3 region has the DNA TGTGCCAGCAGCTTGGAACAGGCCAGAGGAGGCTACACCTTC.

This chain links TRBV5-6 with TRBJ1-2; no reliable D call. Germline-derived CDR1 and CDR2 are SGHDT and YYEEEE. The CDR3 loop spans 15 amino acids. The V end was cut by 4 bases, the J end by 1 base, with 14 bases between. The CDR3 coding sequence is TGTGCCAGCAGCCCGCCGGGAACGAATAACTATGGCTACACCTTC. It yields the protein CASSPPGTNNYGYTF.

Comment on this clone: A junction end diverges from the germline sequence, so it may reflect a read error. The J gene is TRBJ2-7, the V gene TRBV6-1; no clear D. Germline-derived CDR1 and CDR2 are MNHNS and SASEGT. The CDR3 covers 12 residues. The CDR3 nucleotides read TGTGCCAGCAGTGAACCCGTCGCAGGTCCGTGTTGG. Translating it yields CASSEPVAGPCW.

The gene calls are TRBV2 and TRBJ1-3; D perhaps matches TRBD1 (5 bases). The CDR3 consists of 14 residues. In germline, CDR1 is SNHLY, CDR2 FYNNEI. The germline V and J ends were trimmed by 6 bases and 0 bases, with 9 bases remaining between them. DNA for the CDR3: TGTGCCAGCAGCCAGGGCGGCTCTGGAAACACCATATATTTT. It codes for CASSQGGSGNTIYF.

Points on this clone: Sequence at one end of the junction differs from germline and may be a read error. The rearrangement uses TRBV7-9 and TRBJ2-3, with a tentative D call TRBD1 (5 bases). CDR1 is SEHNR and CDR2 is FQNEAQ in the germline V gene (reference sequence). The length of the CDR3 is 13 residues. The CDR3 loop is CASSSLETDTQYF. The CDR3 nucleotides are TGTGCCAGCAGCTCACTCGAGACAGACACGCAGTATTTT.